This is a list of T cell receptor beta chains from one sample in a study of blood T cell repertoires in COVID-19. Assay used: immunoSEQ multiplex PCR; TCRdb lists only in-frame clones, some missing. Of some 200,000 clones detected, 85% to 90% appear once; the ten largest clones hold 6%. Sequenced input: peripheral blood. Receptor source: a man between 35 and 55 years old with active or convalescent COVID-19. The CDR3 runs from the conserved cysteine through the conserved F or W. The D gene is left open where the match is weak. Where a row states a size, it is once, few, many or the class of an expanded clone; other rows omit it.

clone_size | j_call | d_call | cdr3_length | v_call | cdr3_aa | cdr3_nt
few | TRBJ1-6 | NA | 15 | TRBV27 | CASSLVWSGGSPLHF | TGTGCCAGCAGTTTAGTTTGGAGCGGGGGTTCACCCCTCCACTTT
NA | TRBJ2-3 | NA | 14 | TRBV5-1 | CASSLAGFADTQYF | TGCGCCAGCAGCTTGGCGGGGTTTGCAGATACGCAGTATTTT
NA | TRBJ1-1 | TRBD1 | 16 | TRBV19 | CASSIGMGQGVTEAFF | TGTGCCAGTAGTATTGGAATGGGACAGGGGGTTACTGAAGCTTTCTTT
NA | TRBJ2-7 | TRBD1 | 15 | TRBV27 | CASSSRDRVLYEQYF | TGTGCCAGCAGTAGCCGGGACAGGGTTTTATACGAGCAGTACTTC
NA | TRBJ1-6 | NA | 18 | TRBV7-6 | CASSLVVGALGTNSPLHF | TGTGCCAGCAGCTTAGTAGTAGGGGCTCTGGGTACTAATTCACCCCTCCACTTT
NA | TRBJ1-3 | NA | 15 | TRBV3-1/TRBV3-2 | CASSQAPGAGNTIYF | TGTGCCAGCAGCCAAGCCCCAGGGGCCGGAAACACCATATATTTT
NA | TRBJ1-4 | NA | 12 | TRBV6-1 | CASSGSGEKLFF | TGTGCCAGCAGTGGTTCGGGGGAAAAACTGTTTTTT
once | TRBJ1-3 | TRBD1 | 15 | TRBV18 | CASSPLQGSGNTIYF | TGTGCCAGCTCACCGTTACAGGGGTCAGGAAACACCATATATTTT
once | TRBJ2-6 | NA | 15 | TRBV6-5 | CASSSPISGANVLTF | TGTGCCAGCAGTTCCCCAATCTCTGGGGCCAACGTCCTGACTTTC
NA | TRBJ2-6 | TRBD1 | 19 | TRBV7-3 | CASSLSRLTGGSGANVLTF | TGTGCCAGCAGCTTAAGCCGATTGACAGGGGGTTCAGGGGCCAACGTCCTGACTTTC
NA | TRBJ2-5 | NA | 15 | TRBV7-9 | CASSSTAGLAETQYF | TGTGCCAGCAGCTCCACGGCAGGCTTGGCCGAGACCCAGTACTTC
NA | TRBJ1-2 | TRBD1 | 17 | TRBV27 | CASSPSGQGIANYGYTF | TGTGCCAGCAGTCCCTCGGGACAGGGTATAGCTAACTATGGCTACACCTTC
NA | TRBJ2-1 | NA | 11 | TRBV11-1 | CASSFANEQFF | TGTGCCAGCAGCTTCGCGAATGAGCAGTTCTTC
NA | TRBJ2-2 | NA | 13 | TRBV6-5 | CASRWTNTGELFF | TGTGCCAGCAGGTGGACAAACACCGGGGAGCTGTTTTTT
NA | TRBJ2-3 | NA | 13 | TRBV18 | CASSPHVTDTQYF | TGTGCCAGCTCACCCCATGTGACAGATACGCAGTATTTT
NA | TRBJ2-7 | NA | 12 | TRBV6-1 | CASSERSYEQYF | TGTGCCAGCAGTGAGCGCTCCTACGAGCAGTACTTC
once | TRBJ2-5 | NA | 14 | TRBV5-1 | CASSEIVGGETQYF | TGCGCCAGCAGCGAGATCGTGGGAGGAGAGACCCAGTACTTC
NA | TRBJ2-5 | TRBD2 | 16 | TRBV5-1 | CASSYSGGALLGTQYF | TGCGCCAGCAGCTATAGCGGGGGGGCCCTCCTTGGGACCCAGTACTTC
NA | TRBJ1-6 | NA | 15 | TRBV25-1 | CASSELDRADSPLHF | TGTGCCAGCAGTGAATTGGACAGAGCCGATTCACCCCTCCACTTT
NA | TRBJ1-1 | TRBD1 | 16 | TRBV9 | CASQKVGQGVNTEAFF | TGTGCCAGCCAAAAAGTCGGGCAGGGGGTGAACACTGAAGCTTTCTTT
NA | TRBJ1-3 | NA | 17 | TRBV11-3 | CASSLTTESKSGNTIYF | TGTGCCAGCAGCTTAACGACAGAGTCTAAGTCTGGAAACACCATATATTTT
NA | TRBJ1-5 | NA | 13 | TRBV12-5 | CASGLGQFEPQHF | TGTGCTAGTGGTTTGGGACAGTTTGAGCCCCAGCATTTT
NA | TRBJ2-1 | NA | 11 | TRBV24-1 | CATSVVNEQFF | TGTGCCACCAGTGTAGTCAATGAGCAGTTCTTC
NA | TRBJ2-7 | NA | 15 | TRBV5-1 | CASSLNTGSSYEQYF | TGCGCCAGCAGCTTGAATACAGGGTCCTCCTACGAGCAGTACTTC
once | TRBJ2-2 | TRBD1 | 15 | TRBV5-1 | CASSLGTANTGELFF | TGCGCCAGCAGCTTAGGGACAGCGAACACCGGGGAGCTGTTTTTT
NA | TRBJ2-2 | TRBD2 | 16 | TRBV18 | CASSPLLADNTGELFF | TGTGCCAGCTCACCACTCCTAGCGGATAACACCGGGGAGCTGTTTTTT
NA | TRBJ1-1 | NA | 12 | TRBV7-9 | CASSLGMSEAFF | TGTGCCAGCAGCTTAGGTATGAGTGAAGCTTTCTTT
NA | TRBJ2-7 | NA | 16 | TRBV11-3 | CASSSNRGQRYYEQYF | TGTGCCAGCAGCTCAAACAGAGGACAGAGGTACTACGAGCAGTACTTC
NA | TRBJ1-1 | TRBD1 | 15 | TRBV7-2 | CASSSRGGNRGLAFF | TGTGCCAGCAGCTCCCGAGGGGGGAACAGGGGGCTGGCTTTCTTT
NA | TRBJ2-3 | NA | 15 | TRBV3-1/TRBV3-2 | CASSQGSGSTDTQYF | TGTGCCAGCAGCCAAGGAAGCGGGAGCACAGATACGCAGTATTTT
NA | TRBJ1-4 | NA | 13 | TRBV7-8 | CASRYSLNEKLFF | TGTGCCAGCAGGTACAGCCTTAATGAAAAACTGTTTTTT
NA | TRBJ2-1 | TRBD2 | 16 | TRBV7-6 | CASSQRLAGGPNEQFF | TGTGCCAGCAGCCAAAGGCTAGCGGGGGGGCCTAATGAGCAGTTCTTC
few | TRBJ1-5 | NA | 15 | TRBV10-3 | CAISNGQNSNQPQHF | TGTGCCATCAGTAATGGACAGAATAGCAATCAGCCCCAGCATTTT
NA | TRBJ1-1 | NA | 15 | TRBV27 | CASSLWAGVSTEAFF | TGTGCCAGCAGTTTATGGGCAGGGGTCAGCACTGAAGCTTTCTTT
NA | TRBJ2-7 | NA | 14 | TRBV13 | CASNSQAGRLEQYF | TGTGCCAGCAATTCTCAGGCGGGACGGCTCGAGCAGTACTTC
NA | TRBJ2-7 | TRBD2 | 14 | TRBV25-1 | CASSRTSGGYEQYF | TGTGCCAGCAGTCGGACTAGCGGGGGTTACGAGCAGTACTTC